The rows below give T cell receptor beta chains drawn from one sample of a study of PD-L1 blockade in urothelial cancer. Method: immunoSEQ multiplex PCR; TCRdb's copy keeps in-frame clones and lacks some. The repertoire holds tens of thousands of clones, with 88% as singletons. Sequenced material: PBMCs, taken around atezolizumab (anti-PD-L1) treatment. These receptors all come from a man between 60 and 70 years old with urothelial cancer. Each CDR3 is given with its conserved first and last residue. Fields, in order: clone size, J gene, V gene, D gene, CDR3 protein, CDR3 DNA. The D gene is left open where the match is weak. Clone size is not always given. Where it is, it says once, few, many or a class for expanded clones.

>.|TRBJ2-7|TRBV11-2|.
CASSLDRAGASFSYEQYF
TGTGCCAGCAGCTTAGATCGGGCAGGGGCTTCTTTTTCCTACGAGCAGTACTTC
>.|TRBJ2-1|TRBV7-9|TRBD2
CASSRLLAGVGNEQFF
TGTGCCAGCAGCCGCCTTCTAGCGGGAGTAGGCAATGAGCAGTTCTTC
>.|TRBJ2-1|TRBV9|TRBD2
CASSPGGTSGNNEQFF
TGTGCCAGCAGCCCAGGGGGGACTAGCGGGAACAATGAGCAGTTCTTC
>.|TRBJ2-2|TRBV7-9|.
CASSRKPGHNTGELFF
TGTGCCAGCAGTCGTAAACCGGGACACAACACCGGGGAGCTGTTTTTT
>.|TRBJ2-1|TRBV6-5|TRBD1
CASSGQGAGEQFF
TGTGCCAGCAGTGGACAGGGGGCAGGTGAGCAGTTCTTC
>few|TRBJ1-6|TRBV6-1|.
CASSDSIQYLHF
TGTGCCAGCAGTGATTCCATACAGTACCTCCACTTT
>.|TRBJ2-5|TRBV10-3|.
CAIRNSGETQYF
TGTGCCATCAGGAACTCCGGAGAGACCCAGTACTTC
>.|TRBJ2-5|TRBV29-1|.
CSVGAGLQETQYF
TGCAGCGTTGGAGCAGGACTCCAAGAGACCCAGTACTTC
>.|TRBJ1-6|TRBV19|TRBD1
CASSRDRDYSPLHF
TGTGCCAGTAGTCGGGACAGGGACTATTCACCCCTCCACTTT
>.|TRBJ2-3|TRBV29-1|TRBD2
CSVVRGGLTDTQYF
TGCAGCGTTGTTAGGGGAGGGCTCACAGATACGCAGTATTTT
>few|TRBJ2-2|TRBV28|.
CASSLPRTAANTGELFF
TGTGCCAGCAGTTTACCGAGGACAGCAGCGAACACCGGGGAGCTGTTTTTT
>.|TRBJ1-3|TRBV6-6|.
CASSYNRVSGNTIYF
TGTGCCAGCAGTTACAACAGGGTCTCTGGAAACACCATATATTTT
>once|TRBJ2-7|TRBV7-9|.
CASSHSSYEQYF
TGTGCCAGCAGCCATAGCTCCTACGAGCAGTACTTC
>.|TRBJ2-3|TRBV18|.
CASSGAAQKDTQYF
TGTGCCAGCTCAGGAGCGGCTCAAAAAGATACGCAGTATTTT
>.|TRBJ2-2|TRBV6-6|TRBD2
CASSYAGTTNTGELFF
TGTGCCAGCAGTTATGCCGGGACTACGAACACCGGGGAGCTGTTTTTT